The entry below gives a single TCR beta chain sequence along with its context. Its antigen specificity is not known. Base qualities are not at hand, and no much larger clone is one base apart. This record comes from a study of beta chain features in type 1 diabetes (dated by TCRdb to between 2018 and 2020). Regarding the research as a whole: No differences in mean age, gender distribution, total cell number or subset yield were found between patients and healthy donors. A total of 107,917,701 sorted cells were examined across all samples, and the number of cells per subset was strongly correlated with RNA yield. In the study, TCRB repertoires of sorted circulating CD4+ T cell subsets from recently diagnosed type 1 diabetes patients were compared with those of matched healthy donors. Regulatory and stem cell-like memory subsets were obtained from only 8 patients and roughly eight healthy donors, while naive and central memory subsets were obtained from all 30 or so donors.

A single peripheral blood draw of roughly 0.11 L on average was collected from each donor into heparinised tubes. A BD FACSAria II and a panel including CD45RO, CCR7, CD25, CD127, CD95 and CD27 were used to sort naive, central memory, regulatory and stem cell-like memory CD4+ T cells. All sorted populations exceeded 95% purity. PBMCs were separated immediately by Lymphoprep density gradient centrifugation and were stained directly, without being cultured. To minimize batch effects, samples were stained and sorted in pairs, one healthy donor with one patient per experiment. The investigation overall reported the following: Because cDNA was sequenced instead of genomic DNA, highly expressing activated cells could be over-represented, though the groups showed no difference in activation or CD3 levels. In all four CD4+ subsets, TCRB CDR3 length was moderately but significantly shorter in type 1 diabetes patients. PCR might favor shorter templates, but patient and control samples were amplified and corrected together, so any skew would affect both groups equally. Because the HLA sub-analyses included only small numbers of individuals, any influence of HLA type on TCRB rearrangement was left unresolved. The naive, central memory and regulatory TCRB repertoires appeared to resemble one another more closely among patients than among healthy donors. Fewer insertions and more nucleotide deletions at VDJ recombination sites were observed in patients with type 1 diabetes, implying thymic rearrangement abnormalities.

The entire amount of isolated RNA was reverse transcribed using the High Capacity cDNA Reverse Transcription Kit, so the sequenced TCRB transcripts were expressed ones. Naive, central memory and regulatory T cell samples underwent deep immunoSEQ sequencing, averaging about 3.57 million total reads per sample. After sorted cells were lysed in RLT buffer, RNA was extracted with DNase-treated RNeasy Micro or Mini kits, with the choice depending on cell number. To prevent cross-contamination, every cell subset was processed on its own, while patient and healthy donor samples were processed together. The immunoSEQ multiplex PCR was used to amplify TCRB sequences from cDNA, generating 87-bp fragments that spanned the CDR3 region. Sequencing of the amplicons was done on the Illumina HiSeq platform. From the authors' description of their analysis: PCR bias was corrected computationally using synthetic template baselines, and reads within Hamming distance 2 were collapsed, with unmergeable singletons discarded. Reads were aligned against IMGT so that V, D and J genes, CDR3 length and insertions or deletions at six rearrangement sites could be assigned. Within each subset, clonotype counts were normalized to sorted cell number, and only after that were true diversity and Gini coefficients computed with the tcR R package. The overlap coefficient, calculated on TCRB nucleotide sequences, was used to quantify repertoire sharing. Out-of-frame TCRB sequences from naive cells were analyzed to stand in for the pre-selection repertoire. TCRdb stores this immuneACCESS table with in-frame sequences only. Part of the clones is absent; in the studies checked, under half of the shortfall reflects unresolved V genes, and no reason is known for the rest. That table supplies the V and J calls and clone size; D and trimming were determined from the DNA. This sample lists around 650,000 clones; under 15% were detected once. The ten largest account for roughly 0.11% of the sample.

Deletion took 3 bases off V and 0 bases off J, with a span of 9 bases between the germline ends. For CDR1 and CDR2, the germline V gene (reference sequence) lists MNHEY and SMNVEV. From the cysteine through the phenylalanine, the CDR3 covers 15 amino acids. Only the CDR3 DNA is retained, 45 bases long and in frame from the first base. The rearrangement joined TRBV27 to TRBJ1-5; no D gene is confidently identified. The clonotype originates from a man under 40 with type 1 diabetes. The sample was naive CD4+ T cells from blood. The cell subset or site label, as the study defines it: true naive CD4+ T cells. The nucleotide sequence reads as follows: TGTGCCAGCAGTTTCGAGGGATATAGCAATCAGCCCCAGCATTTT. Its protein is CASSFEGYSNQPQHF.